This T cell receptor (beta chain) is from a study of T cell repertoires in cytomegalovirus infection. Findings and limits, study-wide: Totalled public TCR beta family frequency picked out people who carried CMV plus the relevant HLA.

Each CDR3 protein is one row after TCRdb ran MiXCR on the reads. The sample consists of some 230,000 distinct CDR3 sequences, approximately 22% of them appearing once. From germline, CDR1 is SGHAT and CDR2 FQNNGV. The V gene lost 5 bases and the J gene lost 2 bases, with 9 bases spanning the gap. The CDR3 loop spans 13 amino acids. In this sample, this clonotype turned up many times. As yet, its antigen is unknown. The chain employs TRBV11-2 and TRBJ1-2; tentatively, D is TRBD1 (5 bases). The specimen was CD8+ T cells from PBMCs. The TCR was taken from a human donor in good health (CMV status not recorded). Some clones in this sample may be carry-over from other donors' samples. The CDR3 region is CASSLGDNYGYTF. In DNA form, the CDR3 reads TGTGCCAGCAGCCTTGGGGACAACTATGGCTACACCTTC. The entire variable domain, with the rest obtained from reference TRBV11-2 and TRBJ1-2, is as follows: EAGVAQSPRYKIIEKRQSVAFWCNPISGHATLYWYQQILGQGPKLLIQFQNNGVVDDSQLPKDRFSAERLKGVDSTLKIQPAKLEDSAVYLCASSLGDNYGYTFGSGTRLTVV.